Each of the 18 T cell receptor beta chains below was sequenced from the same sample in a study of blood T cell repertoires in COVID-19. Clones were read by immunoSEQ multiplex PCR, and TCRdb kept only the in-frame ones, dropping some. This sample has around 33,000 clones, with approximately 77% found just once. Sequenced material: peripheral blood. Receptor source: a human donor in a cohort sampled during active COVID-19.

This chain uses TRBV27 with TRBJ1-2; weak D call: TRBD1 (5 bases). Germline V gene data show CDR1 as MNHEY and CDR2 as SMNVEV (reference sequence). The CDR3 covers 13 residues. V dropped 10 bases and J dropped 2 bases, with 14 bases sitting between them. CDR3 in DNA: TGTGCCACCCGGGGGGGGGTAAACTATGGCTACACCTTC. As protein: CATRGGVNYGYTF.

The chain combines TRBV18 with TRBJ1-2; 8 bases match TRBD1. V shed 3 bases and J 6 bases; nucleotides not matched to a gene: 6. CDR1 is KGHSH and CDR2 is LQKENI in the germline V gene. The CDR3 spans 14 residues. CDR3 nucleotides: TGTGCCAGCTCACCGGACAGGGTGGGTAATGGCTACACCTTC. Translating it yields CASSPDRVGNGYTF.

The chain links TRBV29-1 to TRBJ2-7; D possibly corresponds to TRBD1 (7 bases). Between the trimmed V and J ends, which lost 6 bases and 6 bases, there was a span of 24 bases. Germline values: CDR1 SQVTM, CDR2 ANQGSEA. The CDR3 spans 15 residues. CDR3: CSVNPLGAGGSEQYF. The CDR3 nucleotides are TGCAGCGTCAACCCCCTAGGAGCAGGGGGGAGCGAGCAGTACTTC.

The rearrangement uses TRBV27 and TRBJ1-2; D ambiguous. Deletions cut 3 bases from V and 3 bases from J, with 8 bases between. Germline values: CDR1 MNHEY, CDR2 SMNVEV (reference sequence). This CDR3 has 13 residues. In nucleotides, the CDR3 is TGTGCCAGCAGTTTCCGGGGTTACTATGGCTACACCTTC. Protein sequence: CASSFRGYYGYTF.

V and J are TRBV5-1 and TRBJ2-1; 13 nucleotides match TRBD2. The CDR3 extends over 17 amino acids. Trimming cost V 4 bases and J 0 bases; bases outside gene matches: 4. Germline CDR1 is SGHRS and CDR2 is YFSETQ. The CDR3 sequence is CASSTGTSGVSYNEQFF. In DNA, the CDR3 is TGCGCCAGCAGCACAGGGACTAGCGGGGTCTCCTACAATGAGCAGTTCTTC.

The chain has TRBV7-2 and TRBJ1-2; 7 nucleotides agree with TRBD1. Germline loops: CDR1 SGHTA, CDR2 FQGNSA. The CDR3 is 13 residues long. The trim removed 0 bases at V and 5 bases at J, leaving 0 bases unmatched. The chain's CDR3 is CASSLAQGYGYTF. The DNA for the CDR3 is TGTGCCAGCAGCTTAGCACAGGGGTATGGCTACACCTTC.

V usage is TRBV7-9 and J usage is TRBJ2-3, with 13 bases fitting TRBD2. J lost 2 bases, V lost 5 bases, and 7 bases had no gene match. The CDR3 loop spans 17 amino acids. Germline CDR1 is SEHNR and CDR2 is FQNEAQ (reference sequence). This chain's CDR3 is CASSPRTSGSATDTQYF. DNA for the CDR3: TGTGCCAGCAGCCCTAGGACTAGCGGGAGTGCCACAGATACGCAGTATTTT.

CDR3 protein: CATSDRTRAVSTQYF. As DNA, the CDR3 is TGTGCCACCAGTGACCGGACTAGAGCTGTAAGCACGCAGTATTTT. The chain uses TRBV24-1 and TRBJ2-3, with 7 bases identical to TRBD2. Germline V lookup: CDR1 KGHDR, CDR2 SFDVKD. The CDR3 extends over 15 amino acids. Trimming cost V 4 bases and J 9 bases; bases outside gene matches: 12.

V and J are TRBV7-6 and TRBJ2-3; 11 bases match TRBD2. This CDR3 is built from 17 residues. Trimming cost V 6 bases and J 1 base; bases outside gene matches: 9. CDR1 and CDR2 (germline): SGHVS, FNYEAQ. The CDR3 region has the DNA TGTGCCAGCAGTCGTAGCGGGGGGGAACTCCGCACAGATACGCAGTATTTT. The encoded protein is CASSRSGGELRTDTQYF. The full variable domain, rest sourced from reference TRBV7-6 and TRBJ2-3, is GAGVSQSPRYKVTKRGQDVALRCDPISGHVSLYWYRQALGQGPEFLTYFNYEAQQDKSGLPNDRFSAERPEGSISTLTIQRTEQRDSAMYRCASSRSGGELRTDTQYFGPGTRLTVL.

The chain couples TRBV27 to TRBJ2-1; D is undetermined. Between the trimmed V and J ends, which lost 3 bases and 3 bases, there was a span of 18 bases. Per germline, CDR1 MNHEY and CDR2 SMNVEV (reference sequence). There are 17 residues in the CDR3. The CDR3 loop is CASSFRPVMVNYNEQFF. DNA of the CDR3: TGTGCCAGCAGTTTCCGTCCGGTTATGGTGAACTACAATGAGCAGTTCTTC.

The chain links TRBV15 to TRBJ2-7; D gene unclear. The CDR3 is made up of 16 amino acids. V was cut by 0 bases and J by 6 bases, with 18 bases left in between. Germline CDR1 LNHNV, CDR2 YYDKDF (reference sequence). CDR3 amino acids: CATSRDPVGSRVEQYF. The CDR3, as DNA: TGTGCCACCAGCAGAGATCCGGTTGGATCTCGGGTCGAGCAGTACTTC. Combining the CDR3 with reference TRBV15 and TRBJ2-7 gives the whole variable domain DAMVIQNPRYQVTQFGKPVTLSCSQTLNHNVMYWYQQKSSQAPKLLFHYYDKDFNNEADTPDNFQSRRPNTSFCFLDIRSPGLGDTAMYLCATSRDPVGSRVEQYFGPGTRLTVT.

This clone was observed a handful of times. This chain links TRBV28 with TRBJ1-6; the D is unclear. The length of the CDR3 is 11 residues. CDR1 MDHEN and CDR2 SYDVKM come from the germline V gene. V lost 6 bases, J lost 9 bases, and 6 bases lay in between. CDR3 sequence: CASSHPSPLHF. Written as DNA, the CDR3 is TGTGCCAGCAGCCATCCTTCACCCCTCCACTTT.

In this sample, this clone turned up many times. The CDR3 here is CASGLAGGASNEQFF. The CDR3 coding sequence is TGTGCTAGTGGTTTGGCCGGGGGGGCCTCCAATGAGCAGTTCTTC. V usage is TRBV12-5 and J usage is TRBJ2-1, with 8 bases identical to TRBD2. CDR3 length: 15 amino acids. From germline, CDR1 is LGHNT and CDR2 FRNRAP. With 1 base clipped from V and 6 bases from J, the junction kept 5 bases outside the gene matches. Filled out from reference TRBV12-5 and TRBJ2-1, the complete variable domain reads DARVTQTPRHKVTEMGQEVTMRCQPILGHNTVFWYRQTMMQGLELLAYFRNRAPLDDSGMPKDRFSAEMPDATLATLKIQPSEPRDSAVYFCASGLAGGASNEQFFGPGTRLTVL.

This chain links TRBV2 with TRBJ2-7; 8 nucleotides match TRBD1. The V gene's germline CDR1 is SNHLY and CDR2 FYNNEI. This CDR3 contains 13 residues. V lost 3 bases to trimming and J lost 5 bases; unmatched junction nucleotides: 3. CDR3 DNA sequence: TGTGCCAGCAGTGAGGACAGGGTGGACGAGCAGTACTTC. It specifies CASSEDRVDEQYF.

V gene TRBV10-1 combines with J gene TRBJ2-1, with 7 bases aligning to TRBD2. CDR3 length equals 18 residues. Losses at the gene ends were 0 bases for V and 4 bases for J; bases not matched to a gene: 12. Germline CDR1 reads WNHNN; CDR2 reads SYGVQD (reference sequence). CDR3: CASSESNGGGPAYNEQFF. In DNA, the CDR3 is TGCGCCAGCAGTGAGTCGAATGGCGGGGGTCCCGCGTACAATGAGCAGTTCTTC.

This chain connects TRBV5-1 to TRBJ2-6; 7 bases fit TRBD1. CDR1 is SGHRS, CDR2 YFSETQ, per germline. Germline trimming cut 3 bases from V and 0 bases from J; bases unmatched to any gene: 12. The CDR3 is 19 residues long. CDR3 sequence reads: CASSSFLKGALSGANVLTF. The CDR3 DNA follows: TGCGCCAGCAGCTCCTTCCTTAAGGGGGCCCTCTCTGGGGCCAACGTCCTGACTTTC.

For the CDR3, the DNA is TGTGCCAGCACCCCGACAGGGGCTAATCAGCCCCAGCATTTT. Residues: CASTPTGANQPQHF. The chain carries TRBV6-5 and TRBJ1-5, with TRBD1 matching 8 bases. This CDR3 is 14 amino acids long. V gave up 7 bases and J gave up 4 bases; unmatched junction bases: 6. Germline-derived CDR1 and CDR2 are MNHEY and SVGAGI.

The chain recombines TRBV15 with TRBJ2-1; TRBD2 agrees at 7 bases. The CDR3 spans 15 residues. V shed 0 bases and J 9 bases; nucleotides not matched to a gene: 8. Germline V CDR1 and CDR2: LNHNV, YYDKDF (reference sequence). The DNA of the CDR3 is TGTGCCACCAGCAGAGAAAGCGGGGAGTTATTTGAGCAGTTCTTC. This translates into CATSRESGELFEQFF.